A single sample gave rise to the 6 T cell receptor beta chains below, sequenced in a study of blood T cell repertoires in COVID-19. The data were produced by immunoSEQ multiplex PCR, yet TCRdb's version contains in-frame clones alone and is incomplete. The profile shows 80,000 to 100,000 clones, roughly 86% of them singletons. The sample was peripheral blood. The receptors were sampled from a woman of 80 years or more in a cohort sampled during active or convalescent COVID-19.

This sequence joins TRBV11-2 and TRBJ2-1; D not resolved. The CDR3 is made up of 12 amino acids. Germline CDR1 reads SGHAT; CDR2 reads FQNNGV. Trimming cost V 0 bases and J 7 bases, with 4 bases left between them. CDR3: CASSLDRNEQFF. The CDR3 bases are TGTGCCAGCAGCTTAGATCGGAATGAGCAGTTCTTC.

This chain joins TRBV19 and TRBJ1-1, with D hard to call. Trimming took off 7 bases at V and 2 bases at J, with 17 bases between the two ends. The CDR3 covers 15 residues. CDR1 is LNHDA and CDR2 is SQIVND in the germline V gene (reference sequence). The DNA of the CDR3 is TGTGCCAGTACCCACCGAGGCAGAGGAAACACTGAAGCTTTCTTT. It is translated as CASTHRGRGNTEAFF.

V is TRBV27 and J is TRBJ2-3; the match to TRBD2 covers 11 bases. Germline V gene sequence: CDR1 MNHEY, CDR2 SMNVEV (reference sequence). The CDR3 extends over 14 amino acids. V trimming: 6 bases; J trimming: 6 bases; junction bases outside the gene matches: 5. In DNA, the CDR3 is TGTGCCAGCAGGGAACTAGCGGGAGCTGATACGCAGTATTTT. This gives the protein CASRELAGADTQYF.

The chain has TRBV3-1 (or the pseudogene TRBV3-2) and TRBJ1-2; tentatively, D is TRBD1 (6 bases). Germline CDR1 and CDR2: LGHDT and YNNKEL (reference sequence). There are 14 residues in the CDR3. V lost 8 bases and J 2 bases, leaving 15 bases between the germline ends. DNA of the CDR3: TGTGCCAGCGCCTTCTCTGGGGGCAACTATGGCTACACCTTC. Amino acids: CASAFSGGNYGYTF.

The chain is built from TRBV6-6 and TRBJ1-5, with D possibly TRBD1 on 6 matching bases. The V end was cut by 10 bases, the J end by 7 bases, with 14 bases between. The germline gives CDR1 MNHNY, CDR2 SVGAGI (reference sequence). The length of the CDR3 is 12 residues. The CDR3 loop reads CATRQEGQPQHF. The CDR3 bases are TGTGCCACCAGACAGGAAGGACAGCCCCAGCATTTT.

This clone came up once. V and J are TRBV5-1 and TRBJ1-1; D is possibly TRBD1 (6 bases). The V gene lost 1 base and the J gene lost 3 bases, with 7 bases spanning the gap. Per germline, CDR1 SGHRS and CDR2 YFSETQ. The CDR3 runs to 13 residues. CDR3 bases: TGCGCCAGCAGCTTGTCAGGGGACACTGAAGCTTTCTTT. Amino acids: CASSLSGDTEAFF.